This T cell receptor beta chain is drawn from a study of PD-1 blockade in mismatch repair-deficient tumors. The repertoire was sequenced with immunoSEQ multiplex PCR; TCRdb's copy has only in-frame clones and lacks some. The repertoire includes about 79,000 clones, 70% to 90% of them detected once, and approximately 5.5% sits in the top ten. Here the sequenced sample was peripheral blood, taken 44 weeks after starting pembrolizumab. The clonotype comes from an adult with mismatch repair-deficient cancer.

This CDR3 is CASNREENQPQHF. In nucleotides, the CDR3 is TGTGCCAGCAACAGGGAAGAGAATCAGCCCCAGCATTTT. This chain uses TRBV6-1 with TRBJ1-5, with D possibly TRBD1 on 6 matching bases. Looked up from germline, CDR1 is MNHNS and CDR2 is SASEGT. The CDR3 sequence is 13 residues long. Trimming shortened V by 7 bases and J by 4 bases, and 11 bases separated the two germline ends.